This entry lists 26 T cell receptor beta chains sequenced from one sample in a study of TIL therapy for anti-PD-1-resistant metastatic lung cancer. As to time point: pre-treatment sample, taken before nivolumab and TIL therapy. The immunoSEQ assay was v3. Method: immunoSEQ multiplex PCR; TCRdb's copy keeps in-frame clones and lacks some. Among some 60,000 clones listed, around 70% were seen once. This material consisted of blood, taken at baseline. Source of these receptors: a person between 30 and 80 years old with non-small cell lung cancer.

V and J are TRBV9 and TRBJ1-6; 9 nucleotides line up with TRBD1. Per the germline V gene, CDR1 is SGDLS and CDR2 is YYNGEE. The CDR3 totals 14 residues. With 0 bases clipped from V and 9 bases from J, the junction kept 1 base outside the gene matches. CDR3 amino acids: CASSVGQGVSPLHF. CDR3 DNA: TGTGCCAGCAGCGTAGGACAGGGGGTTTCACCCCTCCACTTT.

The chain is built from TRBV28 and TRBJ2-2; D unclear. Per the germline V gene, CDR1 is MDHEN and CDR2 is SYDVKM. V was trimmed by 4 bases and J by 1 base, leaving 13 bases between them. CDR3 length: 16 amino acids. The CDR3 DNA is TGTGCCAGCAGTTCGACTCTAAGATTGAACACCGGGGAGCTGTTTTTT. It translates to CASSSTLRLNTGELFF.

The chain combines TRBV30 with TRBJ1-5; TRBD1 matches at 9 bases. Trimming took 3 bases from V and 3 from J; bases not matched to a gene: 6. The germline V gene has CDR1 GTSNPN and CDR2 SVGIG (reference sequence). There are 15 residues in the CDR3. This chain's CDR3 is CAWSTGGPHNQPQHF. The CDR3, as DNA: TGTGCCTGGAGCACAGGGGGCCCCCACAATCAGCCCCAGCATTTT.

The chain has TRBV29-1 and TRBJ1-2; D ambiguous. Germline CDR1 and CDR2: SQVTM and ANQGSEA. Deletions cut 7 bases from V and 3 bases from J, with 18 bases between. The CDR3 length is 14 residues. DNA for the CDR3: TGCAGCGCCCGTCGGCAGGTAAAGGACTATGGCTACACCTTC. This translates into CSARRQVKDYGYTF.

The V call is TRBV19, the J call TRBJ2-1, with D possibly being TRBD2 (6 bases). CDR1 and CDR2 (germline): LNHDA, SQIVND (reference sequence). Trimming stripped 6 bases from V and 5 bases from J, with 8 bases between. The CDR3 loop spans 12 amino acids. The CDR3: CASRAGHNEQFF. The CDR3 DNA reads TGTGCCAGTAGGGCGGGACACAATGAGCAGTTCTTC.

The count of this clone is one. The chain employs TRBV28 and TRBJ1-1, with 12 bases lining up with TRBD1. Germline-derived CDR1 and CDR2 are MDHEN and SYDVKM. V lost 5 bases, J lost 4 bases, and 5 bases stayed unmatched. The CDR3 length is 15 residues. CDR3 region: CASSPGTGGRTEAFF. The CDR3 nucleotides read TGTGCCAGCAGTCCGGGGACAGGGGGCCGCACTGAAGCTTTCTTT.

This chain links TRBV28 with TRBJ1-2; D may be TRBD1 (6 bases). The V and J ends lost 4 bases and 4 bases respectively, with 13 bases between them. This CDR3 comprises 14 residues. Germline V gene sequence: CDR1 MDHEN, CDR2 SYDVKM. The DNA for the CDR3 is TGTGCCAGCAGTTCCGGACAGCTTCTCTATGGCTACACCTTC. It yields the protein CASSSGQLLYGYTF.

V gene TRBV19 combines with J gene TRBJ1-5; 9 positions match TRBD1. V dropped 5 bases and J dropped 1; count of bases not matched to a gene: 6. CDR3 size: 16 residues. CDR1 LNHDA and CDR2 SQIVND come from the germline V gene (reference sequence). CDR3 in DNA: TGTGCCAGTAGTCGGGACAGGGCTAAGAGCAATCAGCCCCAGCATTTT. Its protein product is CASSRDRAKSNQPQHF.

The V and J genes are TRBV27 and TRBJ2-5; D not certain. V lost 5 bases and J 1 base, leaving 11 bases between the germline ends. Germline CDR1 reads MNHEY; CDR2 reads SMNVEV (reference sequence). The CDR3 loop spans 14 amino acids. CDR3 bases: TGTGCCAGCAGTGCCCACGGGTTCCAAGAGACCCAGTACTTC. This codes for CASSAHGFQETQYF.

This chain uses TRBV7-9 with TRBJ2-1; D gene uncertain. Trimming took 2 bases from V and 3 from J, leaving 14 bases between them. Looked up from germline, CDR1 is SEHNR and CDR2 is FQNEAQ (reference sequence). CDR3 length: 16 residues. DNA for the CDR3: TGTGCCAGCAGCTTAAGCTTCCCAATTATCTACAATGAGCAGTTCTTC. It specifies CASSLSFPIIYNEQFF.

The table lists this clone with a count of one. The J gene is TRBJ2-1, the V gene TRBV9; 7 bases agree with TRBD2. The length of the CDR3 is 15 residues. CDR1 is SGDLS and CDR2 is YYNGEE in the germline V gene. V trimming: 1 base; J trimming: 2 bases; junction bases outside the gene matches: 3. CDR3 nucleotide sequence: TGTGCCAGCAGCGTAAGCGGGGAAACCTACAATGAGCAGTTCTTC. Its translation is CASSVSGETYNEQFF.

The chain recombines TRBV11-2 with TRBJ1-4; 8 bases agree with TRBD1. Per the germline V gene, CDR1 is SGHAT and CDR2 is FQNNGV. The ends lost 5 bases at V and 8 bases at J; junction bases unmatched: 13. The CDR3 contains 16 residues. CDR3 in amino acids: CASSGPDRVLWEKLFF. The CDR3 DNA reads as TGTGCCAGCAGCGGCCCGGACAGGGTATTATGGGAAAAACTGTTTTTT.

This chain links TRBV19 with TRBJ1-4; D is uncertain. Trimming removed 6 bases from V and 8 bases from J, with 16 bases in between. Germline V gene sequence: CDR1 LNHDA, CDR2 SQIVND (reference sequence). The CDR3 is 14 amino acids. The CDR3 sequence: CASSLGGQGEKLFF. The CDR3 DNA reads TGTGCCAGTAGCCTCGGAGGGCAAGGCGAAAAACTGTTTTTT.

This chain uses TRBV2 with TRBJ1-6; D gene uncertain. This CDR3 comprises 15 residues. CDR1 is SNHLY and CDR2 is FYNNEI in the germline V gene. The V gene lost 7 bases and the J gene lost 6 bases, with 16 bases spanning the gap. The CDR3 DNA follows: TGTGCCAGCACCCCCGAGGTTTCGGGTAATTCACCCCTCCACTTT. Its protein is CASTPEVSGNSPLHF.

The DNA of the CDR3 is TGTGCCAGCAGCAGGGGAGGAGAGTGGGCTTTCTTT. It encodes CASSRGGEWAFF. The chain couples TRBV21-1 to TRBJ1-1. TRBV21-1 represents a pseudogene. The CDR3 contains 12 residues.

This rearrangement joins TRBV25-1 to TRBJ1-2; D is perhaps TRBD1 (5 bases). V was clipped by 2 bases and J by 3 bases, with 13 bases between them. The CDR3 covers 15 residues. Germline V lookup: CDR1 MGHDK, CDR2 SYGVNS. The CDR3 sequence is CASSETGGLDYGYTF. In DNA, the CDR3 is TGTGCCAGCAGTGAAACGGGGGGGTTAGACTATGGCTACACCTTC.

This chain uses TRBV7-2 with TRBJ2-7; TRBD1 agrees at 9 bases. In germline, CDR1 is SGHTA, CDR2 FQGNSA. Losses at the gene ends were 5 bases for V and 7 bases for J; bases not matched to a gene: 9. The CDR3 spans 14 residues. The CDR3 sequence: CASSPKTGGYEQYF. The CDR3 coding sequence is TGTGCCAGCAGCCCGAAGACAGGGGGTTATGAGCAGTACTTC.

The J gene is TRBJ2-7, the V gene TRBV28; D might be TRBD1 (6 bases). The germline V gene encodes CDR1 MDHEN and CDR2 SYDVKM. The V gene lost 6 bases and the J gene lost 1 base, with 13 bases spanning the gap. The CDR3 extends over 14 amino acids. The CDR3 nucleotides read TGTGCCAGCAGGACACAGGGCCGTTCCTACGAGCAGTACTTC. Residues: CASRTQGRSYEQYF.

The gene calls are TRBV6-5 and TRBJ1-2; D gene unclear. V was trimmed by 0 bases and J by 1 base, leaving 12 bases between them. The CDR3 runs 16 residues. Germline values: CDR1 MNHEY, CDR2 SVGAGI. The CDR3 loop reads CASSYSRYSDNYGYTF. The DNA for the CDR3 is TGTGCCAGCAGTTACTCGAGGTACAGCGATAACTATGGCTACACCTTC.

This chain uses TRBV7-8 with TRBJ2-3; TRBD2 agrees at 7 bases. The CDR3 sequence is 15 residues long. CDR1 and CDR2 (germline): SGHVS, FQNEAQ. The J segment lost 0 bases and the V segment lost 2 bases, leaving 2 bases of the junction unmatched. CDR3 in DNA: TGTGCCAGCAGCTTACTAGCGGTAAGCACAGATACGCAGTATTTT. Protein: CASSLLAVSTDTQYF.

V gene TRBV2 combines with J gene TRBJ2-5; 8 positions match TRBD2. The CDR3 is 14 amino acids. Germline values: CDR1 SNHLY, CDR2 FYNNEI. The V segment lost 1 base and the J segment 4 bases; nucleotides outside the gene matches: 2. CDR3 in amino acids: CASSEEAGVETQYF. DNA of the CDR3: TGTGCCAGCAGTGAAGAAGCGGGAGTAGAGACCCAGTACTTC.

The chain combines TRBV2 with TRBJ2-3, with D hard to call. V lost 3 bases and J 4 bases, leaving 8 bases between the germline ends. The CDR3 extends over 13 amino acids. In germline, CDR1 is SNHLY, CDR2 FYNNEI. The CDR3 loop reads CASSDVGSDTQYF. Here the CDR3 DNA reads TGTGCCAGCAGTGACGTCGGGTCAGATACGCAGTATTTT. Full variable domain (remainder filled in from reference TRBV2 and TRBJ2-3): EPEVTQTPSHQVTQMGQEVILRCVPISNHLYFYWYRQILGQKVEFLVSFYNNEISEKSEIFDDQFSVERPDGSNFTLKIRSTKLEDSAMYFCASSDVGSDTQYFGPGTRLTVL.

CDR3 protein: CASSFAFAGGTDTQYF. DNA of the CDR3: TGTGCCAGCAGTTTCGCCTTCGCGGGAGGCACAGATACGCAGTATTTT. The chain joins TRBV28 to TRBJ2-3; 7 bases match TRBD2. V shed 3 bases, J shed 1 base, and the junction held 7 bases outside the gene matches. This CDR3 is 16 amino acids long. In germline, CDR1 is MDHEN, CDR2 SYDVKM.

The CDR3 DNA reads as TGTGCCAGCAGGAGGACTAGCGGGGGGAGCACAGATACGCAGTATTTT. Amino acids: CASRRTSGGSTDTQYF. J is TRBJ2-3 and V is TRBV2; the match to TRBD2 covers 14 bases. V lost 6 bases and J lost 0; bases outside the gene matches: 2. Germline-derived CDR1 and CDR2 are SNHLY and FYNNEI. The CDR3 has 16 amino acids. Looking up the rest from reference TRBV2 and TRBJ2-3 gives the full variable domain: EPEVTQTPSHQVTQMGQEVILRCVPISNHLYFYWYRQILGQKVEFLVSFYNNEISEKSEIFDDQFSVERPDGSNFTLKIRSTKLEDSAMYFCASRRTSGGSTDTQYFGPGTRLTVL.

V usage is TRBV5-1 and J usage is TRBJ2-1; 9 bases line up with TRBD2. This CDR3 is 15 amino acids long. J gave up 8 bases and V 6 bases, and 12 bases lay outside the gene matches. The germline V gene has CDR1 SGHRS and CDR2 YFSETQ. CDR3 in amino acids: CASTPRASGMDEQFF. For the CDR3, the DNA is TGCGCCAGCACCCCCCGGGCTAGCGGGATGGATGAGCAGTTCTTC.

The chain employs TRBV10-2 and TRBJ2-7, with 8 bases lining up with TRBD2. The CDR3 length is 14 residues. In germline, CDR1 is WSHSY, CDR2 SAAADI. Unmatched junction bases numbered 6, after V lost 5 bases and J lost 3 bases. CDR3: CASSRWTSSYEQYF. Written as DNA, the CDR3 is TGCGCCAGCAGTAGGTGGACTAGCAGCTACGAGCAGTACTTC.